The clone carrying this T cell receptor beta chain was seen only a few times. Its antigen is not identified. The data stem from a study of T cells after yellow fever vaccination. The wider study: In the case of low-cell-number fractions, SMART-Seq v4 Ultra Low Input was used for preparation.

General observations from the study: Sorted repertoires could include abundant contaminating clonotypes from bulk cells.

Each CDR3 protein is one row after TCRdb ran MiXCR on the 5' RACE reads. The table records hundreds of thousands of distinct CDR3 sequences, about 5% of them present only once. V lost 6 bases and J 8 bases, leaving 8 bases between the germline ends. The V gene's germline CDR1 is MNHNY and CDR2 SVGAGI (reference sequence). The CDR3 is made up of 11 amino acids. The sample here was CD4+ T cells sorted from PBMCs, taken on the day of the yellow fever booster vaccination. This TCR derives from a man aged 18-30 years who received the YFV17D yellow fever vaccine. This chain connects TRBV6-6 to TRBJ2-1; D is unclear. The CDR3 coding sequence is TGTGCCAGCAGCGCGGCCGATGAGCAGTTCTTC. Encoded protein: CASSAADEQFF.